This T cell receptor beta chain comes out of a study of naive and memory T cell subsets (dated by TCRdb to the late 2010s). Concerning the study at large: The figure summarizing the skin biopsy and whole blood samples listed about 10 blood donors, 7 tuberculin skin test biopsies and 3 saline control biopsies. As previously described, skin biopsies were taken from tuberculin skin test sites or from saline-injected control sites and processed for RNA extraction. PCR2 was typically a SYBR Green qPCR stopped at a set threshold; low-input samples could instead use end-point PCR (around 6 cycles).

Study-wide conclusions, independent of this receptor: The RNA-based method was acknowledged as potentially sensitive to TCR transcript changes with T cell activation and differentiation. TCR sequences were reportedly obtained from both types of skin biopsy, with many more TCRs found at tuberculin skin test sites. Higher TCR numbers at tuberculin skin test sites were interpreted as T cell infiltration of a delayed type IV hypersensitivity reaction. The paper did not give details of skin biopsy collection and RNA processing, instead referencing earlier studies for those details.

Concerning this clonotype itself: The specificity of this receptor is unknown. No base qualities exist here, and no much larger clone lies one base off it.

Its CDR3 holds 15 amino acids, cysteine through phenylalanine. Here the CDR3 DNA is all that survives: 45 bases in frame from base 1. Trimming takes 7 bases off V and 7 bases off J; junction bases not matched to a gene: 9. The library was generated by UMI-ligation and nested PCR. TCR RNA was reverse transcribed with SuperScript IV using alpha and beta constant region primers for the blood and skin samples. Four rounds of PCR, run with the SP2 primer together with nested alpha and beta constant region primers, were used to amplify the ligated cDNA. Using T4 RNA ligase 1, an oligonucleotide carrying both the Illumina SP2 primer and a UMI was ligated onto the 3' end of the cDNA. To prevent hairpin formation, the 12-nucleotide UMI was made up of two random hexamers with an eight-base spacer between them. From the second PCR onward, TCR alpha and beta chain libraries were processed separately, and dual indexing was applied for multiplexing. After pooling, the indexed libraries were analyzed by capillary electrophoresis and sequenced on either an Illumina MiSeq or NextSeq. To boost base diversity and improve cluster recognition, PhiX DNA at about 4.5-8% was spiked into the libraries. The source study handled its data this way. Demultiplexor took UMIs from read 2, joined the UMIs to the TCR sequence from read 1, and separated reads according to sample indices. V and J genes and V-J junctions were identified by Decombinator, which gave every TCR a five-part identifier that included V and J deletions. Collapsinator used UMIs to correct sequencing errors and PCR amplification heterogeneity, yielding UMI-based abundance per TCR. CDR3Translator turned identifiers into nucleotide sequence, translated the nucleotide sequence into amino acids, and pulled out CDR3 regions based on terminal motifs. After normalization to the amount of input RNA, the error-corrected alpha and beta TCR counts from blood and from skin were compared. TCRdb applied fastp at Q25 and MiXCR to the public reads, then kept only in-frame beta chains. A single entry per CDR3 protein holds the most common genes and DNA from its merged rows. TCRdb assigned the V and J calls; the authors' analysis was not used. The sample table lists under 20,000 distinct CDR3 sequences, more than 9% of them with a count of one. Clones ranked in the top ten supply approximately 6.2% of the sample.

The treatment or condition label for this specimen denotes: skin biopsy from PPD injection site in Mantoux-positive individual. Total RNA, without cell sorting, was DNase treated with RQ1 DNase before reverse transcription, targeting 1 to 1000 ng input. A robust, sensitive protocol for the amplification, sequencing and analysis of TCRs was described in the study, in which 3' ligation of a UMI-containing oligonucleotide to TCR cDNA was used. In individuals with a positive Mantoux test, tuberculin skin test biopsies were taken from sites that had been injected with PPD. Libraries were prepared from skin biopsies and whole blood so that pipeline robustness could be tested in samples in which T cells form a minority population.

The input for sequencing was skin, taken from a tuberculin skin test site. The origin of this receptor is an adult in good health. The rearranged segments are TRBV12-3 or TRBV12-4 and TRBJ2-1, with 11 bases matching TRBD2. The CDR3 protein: CASTPGTSGWNEQFF. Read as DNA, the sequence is TGTGCCAGCACTCCCGGGACTAGCGGATGGAATGAGCAGTTCTTC.